What follows are 30 T cell receptor beta chains derived from one specimen sequenced in a study of blood T cell repertoires in COVID-19. Here immunoSEQ multiplex PCR was the method, and the copy in TCRdb shows in-frame clones only, minus some. The profile shows around 310,000 clones, approximately 90% of them singletons. The specimen was peripheral blood. Receptors were obtained from a woman in her 30s with COVID-19, enrolled during active disease.

The chain recombines TRBV2 with TRBJ1-1, with no clear D. Trimming took off 4 bases at V and 1 base at J, with 4 bases between the two ends. The CDR3 is 12 amino acids. Germline loops: CDR1 SNHLY, CDR2 FYNNEI. CDR3 loop: CASSAQNTEAFF. CDR3 nucleotide sequence: TGTGCCAGCAGTGCACAGAACACTGAAGCTTTCTTT.

V usage is TRBV7-2 and J usage is TRBJ2-2; D is possibly TRBD1 (5 bases). Germline V CDR1 and CDR2: SGHTA, FQGNSA. Trimming took 5 bases from V and 2 from J, leaving 18 bases between them. CDR3 length: 17 residues. CDR3 bases: TGTGCCAGCAGCCCTGACTTACTACAGGCTAACACCGGGGAGCTGTTTTTT. Encoded protein: CASSPDLLQANTGELFF. The full variable domain, completed using reference TRBV7-2 and TRBJ2-2, is GAGVSQSPSNKVTEKGKDVELRCDPISGHTALYWYRQSLGQGLEFLIYFQGNSAPDKSGLPSDRFSAERTGGSVSTLTIQRTQQEDSAVYLCASSPDLLQANTGELFFGEGSRLTVL.

The rearrangement links TRBV7-9 to TRBJ2-2, with TRBD2 matching 7 bases. V shed 1 base, J shed 0 bases, and the junction held 5 bases outside the gene matches. Germline-derived CDR1 and CDR2 are SEHNR and FQNEAQ (reference sequence). The CDR3 runs to 17 residues. In nucleotides, the CDR3 is TGTGCCAGCAGCTTAGGCCTAGCGGAAGCGAACACCGGGGAGCTGTTTTTT. Its protein is CASSLGLAEANTGELFF.

The V gene is TRBV9, the J gene TRBJ2-3; the match to TRBD1 covers 11 bases. V was pared by 3 bases and J by 6 bases, with 6 bases of the junction left unmatched. The CDR3 sequence is 15 residues long. Germline lookup yields CDR1 SGDLS and CDR2 YYNGEE. The CDR3 DNA reads as TGTGCCAGCAGCGCCGGACAGGGGGCCGTGGATACGCAGTATTTT. Protein: CASSAGQGAVDTQYF.

A single count supports this clone. The rearrangement joins TRBV7-9 to TRBJ2-1; 8 positions agree with TRBD2. Per the germline V gene, CDR1 is SEHNR and CDR2 is FQNEAQ (reference sequence). J lost 4 bases, V lost 2 bases, and 7 bases had no gene match. CDR3 length equals 16 residues. DNA for the CDR3: TGTGCCAGCAGCTTATCCGGCGGGAGGCCTTACAATGAGCAGTTCTTC. It yields the protein CASSLSGGRPYNEQFF.

The chain uses TRBV30 and TRBJ2-7, with D possibly being TRBD2 (6 bases). The CDR3 has 17 amino acids. CDR1 GTSNPN and CDR2 SVGIG come from the germline V gene (reference sequence). The V gene lost 4 bases and the J gene lost 1 base, with 23 bases spanning the gap. CDR3 region: CAWTPFETSQFSYEQYF. The CDR3 coding sequence is TGTGCCTGGACCCCATTTGAGACTAGTCAGTTTTCCTACGAGCAGTACTTC. Filled out from reference TRBV30 and TRBJ2-7, the complete variable domain reads SQTIHQWPATLVQPVGSPLSLECTVEGTSNPNLYWYRQAAGRGLQLLFYSVGIGQISSEVPQNLSASRPQDRQFILSSKKLLLSDSGFYLCAWTPFETSQFSYEQYFGPGTRLTVT.

The CDR3 sequence: CASSPWTSWNEQYF. The DNA of the CDR3 is TGCGCCAGCAGCCCCTGGACTAGCTGGAACGAGCAGTACTTC. The genes are TRBV5-1 and TRBJ2-7, with 8 bases matching TRBD2. CDR3 size: 14 residues. Germline-derived CDR1 and CDR2 are SGHRS and YFSETQ. Trimming cost V 4 bases and J 5 bases; bases outside gene matches: 8.

V and J are TRBV6-5 and TRBJ2-7; 10 bases align to TRBD2. Germline loops: CDR1 MNHEY, CDR2 SVGAGI. The CDR3 loop spans 13 amino acids. Trimming took 6 bases from V and 6 from J; bases not matched to a gene: 5. In nucleotides, the CDR3 is TGTGCCAGCAGCCTAGCGGGAGAGGTCGAGCAGTACTTC. Residues: CASSLAGEVEQYF.

The chain carries TRBV3-1 (or the pseudogene TRBV3-2) and TRBJ2-2, with D possibly matching TRBD2 (5 bases). The V end was cut by 3 bases, the J end by 5 bases, with 7 bases between. This CDR3 is built from 13 residues. Germline V gene lookup returns CDR1 LGHDT and CDR2 YNNKEL (reference sequence). For the CDR3, the DNA is TGTGCCAGCAGCCACGGACTTACCGGGGAGCTGTTTTTT. Translated, it gives CASSHGLTGELFF.

V usage is TRBV19 and J usage is TRBJ1-2; D might be TRBD1 (6 bases). Trimming removed 3 bases from V and 6 bases from J, with 11 bases in between. The length of the CDR3 is 13 residues. Per the germline V gene, CDR1 is LNHDA and CDR2 is SQIVND (reference sequence). This CDR3 reads CASSIWGQDGYTF. The DNA for the CDR3 is TGTGCCAGTAGTATTTGGGGGCAGGATGGCTACACCTTC.

The rearrangement joins TRBV6-5 to TRBJ1-2; D not certain. This CDR3 contains 15 residues. Trimming took 2 bases from V and 6 from J, leaving 16 bases between them. Germline-derived CDR1 and CDR2 are MNHEY and SVGAGI. The CDR3 loop reads CASSYGLSLGHGYTF. The CDR3 DNA reads as TGTGCCAGCAGTTACGGGCTAAGCCTCGGTCATGGCTACACCTTC.

This chain joins TRBV7-8 and TRBJ2-5; TRBD2 agrees at 9 bases. From germline, CDR1 is SGHVS and CDR2 FQNEAQ. V was clipped by 5 bases and J by 5 bases; unmatched bases: 15. The CDR3 runs to 17 residues. CDR3 nucleotides: TGTGCCAGCAGCCCCACATCTCGTAGTCTAGCGGGGGAGACCCAGTACTTC. Its translation is CASSPTSRSLAGETQYF. The whole variable domain, remainder taken from reference TRBV7-8 and TRBJ2-5, is GAGVSQSPRYKVAKRGQDVALRCDPISGHVSLFWYQQALGQGPEFLTYFQNEAQLDKSGLPSDRFFAERPEGSVSTLKIQRTQQEDSAVYLCASSPTSRSLAGETQYFGPGTRLLVL.

This clone was counted a single time. The V call is TRBV4-3, the J call TRBJ2-7; 8 bases are a match to TRBD1. Germline CDR1 LGHNA, CDR2 YSLEER. The CDR3 covers 15 residues. The trim removed 4 bases at V and 3 bases at J, leaving 8 bases unmatched. The CDR3 DNA follows: TGCGCCAGCAGCCGAATACAGGGGGTCGGCTACGAGCAGTACTTC. Protein sequence: CASSRIQGVGYEQYF.

This chain joins TRBV5-1 and TRBJ1-3; unclear D gene. Germline V gene sequence: CDR1 SGHRS, CDR2 YFSETQ. This CDR3 spans 16 amino acids. Trimming cost V 2 bases and J 0 bases, with 12 bases left between them. DNA of the CDR3: TGCGCCAGCAGCTTTTGGGAAGGGAGCTCTGGAAACACCATATATTTT. Protein product: CASSFWEGSSGNTIYF.

This clone was seen only a few times. V and J are TRBV4-2 and TRBJ2-7; D is possibly TRBD1 (5 bases). V was trimmed by 1 base and J by 5 bases, leaving 21 bases between them. The CDR3 covers 17 residues. Germline V gene lookup returns CDR1 LGHNA and CDR2 YNFKEQ. The CDR3 nucleotides are TGTGCCAGCAGCCAAGGGGTAGTAGCAGGGATGGTGAACGAGCAGTACTTC. It is translated as CASSQGVVAGMVNEQYF.

The rearrangement uses TRBV20-1 and TRBJ2-5; TRBD2 matches 8 bases. The CDR3 loop spans 15 amino acids. CDR1 is DFQATT and CDR2 is SNEGSKA in the germline V gene (reference sequence). J lost 7 bases, V lost 3 bases, and 13 bases had no gene match. The CDR3, as DNA: TGCAGTGCTAGTGAATTGGCGGGGGGTTATTCGACCCAGTACTTC. It yields the protein CSASELAGGYSTQYF.

The chain employs TRBV19 and TRBJ1-5; D gene uncertain. Germline CDR1 is LNHDA and CDR2 is SQIVND (reference sequence). The V gene lost 1 base and the J gene lost 8 bases, with 12 bases spanning the gap. CDR3 size: 14 residues. The CDR3 region is CASSIVEGGKPQHF. The CDR3 coding sequence is TGTGCCAGTAGTATAGTGGAGGGTGGAAAGCCCCAGCATTTT. Combining the CDR3 with reference TRBV19 and TRBJ1-5 gives the whole variable domain DGGITQSPKYLFRKEGQNVTLSCEQNLNHDAMYWYRQDPGQGLRLIYYSQIVNDFQKGDIAEGYSVSREKKESFPLTVTSAQKNPTAFYLCASSIVEGGKPQHFGDGTRLSIL.

This chain joins TRBV7-9 and TRBJ1-1; D gene ambiguous. The CDR3 runs 15 residues. V was shortened by 5 bases and J by 1 base, with 14 bases between the two germline ends. Per germline, CDR1 SEHNR and CDR2 FQNEAQ (reference sequence). Here the CDR3 reads CASSLGRLGNTEAFF. The DNA of the CDR3 is TGTGCCAGCAGCCTGGGCCGGCTCGGGAACACTGAAGCTTTCTTT.

CDR3 bases: TGCGCCAGCAGCCCCGGGAATGGGAATGAGCAGTTCTTC. This gives the protein CASSPGNGNEQFF. The chain couples TRBV10-2 to TRBJ2-1; perhaps TRBD2 as D (5 bases). The length of the CDR3 is 13 residues. Germline V lookup: CDR1 WSHSY, CDR2 SAAADI. The V and J ends lost 6 bases and 7 bases respectively, with 13 bases between them.

This chain joins TRBV19 and TRBJ2-3; 10 bases are shared with TRBD2. This CDR3 contains 17 residues. J lost 0 bases, V lost 4 bases, and 7 bases had no gene match. The germline gives CDR1 LNHDA, CDR2 SQIVND (reference sequence). CDR3 loop: CASSRSTSGHSTDTQYF. The CDR3 DNA reads TGTGCCAGTAGTAGGTCGACTAGCGGGCATAGCACAGATACGCAGTATTTT.

The chain joins TRBV20-1 to TRBJ2-1; D is undetermined. Trimming removed 3 bases at V and 6 bases at J, with 6 bases between. The CDR3 has 11 amino acids. Germline CDR1 is DFQATT and CDR2 is SNEGSKA (reference sequence). CDR3 in amino acids: CSASPLNEQFF. The CDR3 bases are TGCAGTGCTAGCCCCCTCAATGAGCAGTTCTTC.

This clone occurred once. The chain employs TRBV5-1 and TRBJ2-1; TRBD2 matches 8 bases. Germline CDR1 SGHRS, CDR2 YFSETQ. Trimming took 6 bases from V and 0 from J; bases not matched to a gene: 11. The CDR3 spans 17 residues. CDR3 nucleotides: TGCGCCAGCACCCACGGACTAGCCCCGAGCTCCTACAATGAGCAGTTCTTC. It encodes CASTHGLAPSSYNEQFF.

The chain has TRBV10-2 and TRBJ1-5; no definite D call. The CDR3 consists of 17 residues. V lost 0 bases and J 7 bases, leaving 19 bases between the germline ends. The germline V gene encodes CDR1 WSHSY and CDR2 SAAADI. The CDR3 region has the DNA TGCGCCAGCAGTGAGTCTGCGGCCAAATACCCAAGGCAGCCCCAGCATTTT. It yields the protein CASSESAAKYPRQPQHF.

V is TRBV6-5 and J is TRBJ2-1, with TRBD1 matching 8 bases. Unmatched junction bases numbered 9, after V lost 0 bases and J lost 8 bases. The germline V gene encodes CDR1 MNHEY and CDR2 SVGAGI. This CDR3 has 16 amino acids. The DNA for the CDR3 is TGTGCCAGCAGTTACTCCTTTGGACAGGGTGTGTATGAGCAGTTCTTC. Encoded protein: CASSYSFGQGVYEQFF.

The chain is built from TRBV4-3 and TRBJ2-2, with 9 bases fitting TRBD2. Trimming cost V 4 bases and J 4 bases; bases outside gene matches: 4. Germline loops: CDR1 LGHNA, CDR2 YSLEER. The CDR3 covers 15 residues. In DNA, the CDR3 is TGCGCCAGCAGCCCGGGACTAGCAGTCACCGGGGAGCTGTTTTTT. Residues: CASSPGLAVTGELFF.

J is TRBJ2-2 and V is TRBV27; D might be TRBD2 (5 bases). Germline-derived CDR1 and CDR2 are MNHEY and SMNVEV (reference sequence). This CDR3 spans 16 amino acids. V was pared by 6 bases and J by 4 bases, with 18 bases between. DNA for the CDR3: TGTGCCAGCAGGGGCGGGCCTCTCCCCATCACCGGGGAGCTGTTTTTT. It yields the protein CASRGGPLPITGELFF.

The gene calls are TRBV28 and TRBJ2-1; 8 nucleotides align to TRBD2. Germline V lookup: CDR1 MDHEN, CDR2 SYDVKM. J lost 8 bases, V lost 5 bases, and 14 bases had no gene match. The CDR3 is 16 residues long. The CDR3 DNA reads as TGTGCCAGCAGTCCAATGGGACGGGAGGGCCTTGATGAGCAGTTCTTC. Protein product: CASSPMGREGLDEQFF. Variable domain in full (rest from reference TRBV28 and TRBJ2-1): DVKVTQSSRYLVKRTGEKVFLECVQDMDHENMFWYRQDPGLGLRLIYFSYDVKMKEKGDIPEGYSVSREKKERFSLILESASTNQTSMYLCASSPMGREGLDEQFFGPGTRLTVL.

The gene calls are TRBV6-6 and TRBJ1-1, with D perhaps matching TRBD1 (6 bases). Trimming stripped 6 bases from V and 2 bases from J, with 16 bases between. The CDR3 has 15 amino acids. CDR1 and CDR2 from the germline V gene are MNHNY and SVGAGI (reference sequence). DNA for the CDR3: TGTGCCAGCAGACCCGATGGGGGCGGAAACACTGAAGCTTTCTTT. Its protein product is CASRPDGGGNTEAFF.

This chain uses TRBV5-4 with TRBJ1-2, with D perhaps matching TRBD1 (5 bases). Looked up from germline, CDR1 is SGHNT and CDR2 is YYREEE (reference sequence). The V end lost 3 bases, the J end lost 2 bases, and 14 bases lay between the germline ends. The CDR3 covers 15 residues. The CDR3 region is CASSSGGNQNYGYTF. The CDR3 DNA reads TGTGCCAGCAGCTCGGGGGGGAACCAAAACTATGGCTACACCTTC.

The chain uses TRBV30 and TRBJ1-6; D is undetermined. The CDR3 runs to 14 residues. CDR1 is GTSNPN and CDR2 is SVGIG in the germline V gene (reference sequence). The germline V and J ends were trimmed by 5 bases and 9 bases, with 17 bases remaining between them. The CDR3, as DNA: TGTGCCTGGGACCTTAGGCTCGCGGGTTCACCCCTCCACTTT. Its translation: CAWDLRLAGSPLHF.